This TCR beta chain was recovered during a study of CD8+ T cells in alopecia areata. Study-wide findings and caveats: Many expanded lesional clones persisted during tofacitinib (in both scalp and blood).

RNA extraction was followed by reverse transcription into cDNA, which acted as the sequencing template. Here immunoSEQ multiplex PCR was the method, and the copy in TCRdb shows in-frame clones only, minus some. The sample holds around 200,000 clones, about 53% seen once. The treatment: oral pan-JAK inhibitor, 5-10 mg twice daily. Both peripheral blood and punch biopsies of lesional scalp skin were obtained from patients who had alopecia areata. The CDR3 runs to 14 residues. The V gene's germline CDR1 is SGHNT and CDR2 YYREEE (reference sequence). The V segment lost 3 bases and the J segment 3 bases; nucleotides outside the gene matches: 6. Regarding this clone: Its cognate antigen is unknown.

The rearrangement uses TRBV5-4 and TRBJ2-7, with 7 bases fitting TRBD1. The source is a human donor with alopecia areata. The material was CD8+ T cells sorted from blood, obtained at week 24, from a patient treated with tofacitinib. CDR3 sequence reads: CASSSGTEIYEQYF. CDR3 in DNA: TGTGCCAGCAGCTCTGGGACAGAGATCTACGAGCAGTACTTC.